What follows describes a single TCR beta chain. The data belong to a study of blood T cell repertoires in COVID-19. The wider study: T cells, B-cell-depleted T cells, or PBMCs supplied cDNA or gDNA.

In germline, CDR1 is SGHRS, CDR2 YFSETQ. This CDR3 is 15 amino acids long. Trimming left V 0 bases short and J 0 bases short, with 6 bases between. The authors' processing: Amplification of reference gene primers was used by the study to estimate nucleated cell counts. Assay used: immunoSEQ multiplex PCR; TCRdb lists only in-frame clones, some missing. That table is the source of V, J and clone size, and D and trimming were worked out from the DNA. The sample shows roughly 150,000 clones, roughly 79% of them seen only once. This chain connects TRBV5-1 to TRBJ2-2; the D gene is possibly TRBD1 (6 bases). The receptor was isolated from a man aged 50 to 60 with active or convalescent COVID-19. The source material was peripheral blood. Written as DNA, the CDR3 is TGCGCCAGCAGCTTGGAGGGGGCGAACACCGGGGAGCTGTTTTTT. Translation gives CASSLEGANTGELFF.